The 28 T cell receptor beta chains given below trace back to one sample, sequenced in a study of post-analysis software for immune sequencing data. Incorporated into the TCR beta cDNA libraries were unique molecular identifiers, which served to reduce PCR and sequencing biases. TCRdb reanalysed the PCR reads using MiXCR and keeps one entry per CDR3 protein. This table has fewer than 850,000 distinct CDR3 sequences, under 60% appearing once. These receptors' antigens are unknown. General observations from the study: Patients showed TRBV5-6, TRBV5-1 and TRBV20-1 among about five TRBV segments more frequent than in controls.

The sample comprised blood. The receptors were gathered from a girl between 10 and 17 years old with multiple sclerosis.

The gene calls are TRBV12-3 or TRBV12-4 and TRBJ2-3, with 8 nucleotides matching TRBD2. The CDR3 length is 14 residues. The V segment lost 6 bases and the J segment 3 bases; nucleotides outside the gene matches: 5. Written as DNA, the CDR3 is TGTGCCAGCAGGCAAGCGGGAGCTACAGATACGCAGTATTTT. Amino acid sequence: CASRQAGATDTQYF.

J is TRBJ2-7 and V is TRBV7-2; 9 nucleotides match TRBD2. V gave up 5 bases and J gave up 6 bases; unmatched junction bases: 11. Germline V gene sequence: CDR1 SGHTA, CDR2 FQGNSA. The CDR3 runs to 15 residues. CDR3 bases: TGTGCCAGCAGCGCCCGGCGGGAGGGCCGCGGCGAGCAGTACTTC. Protein product: CASSARREGRGEQYF.

The rearrangement uses TRBV28 and TRBJ1-2; TRBD1 aligns across 9 bases. Trimming at V came to 5 bases and at J to 4 bases, leaving 17 bases not matched to a gene. CDR3 length: 18 residues. Germline CDR1 MDHEN, CDR2 SYDVKM. The CDR3 DNA reads TGTGCCAGCAGTGCACCGGGACAGGGAACCCCAGAGGGCTATGGCTACACCTTC. This gives the protein CASSAPGQGTPEGYGYTF.

V is TRBV6-6 and J is TRBJ2-3, with a possible D match to TRBD1 (6 bases). CDR3 length: 14 amino acids. Germline values: CDR1 MNHNY, CDR2 SVGAGI (reference sequence). Trimming cost V 6 bases and J 2 bases, with 12 bases left between them. The DNA for the CDR3 is TGTGCCAGCAGCAGGGGACAAAACACAGATACGCAGTATTTT. It specifies CASSRGQNTDTQYF.

The chain has TRBV10-3 and TRBJ2-3, with unresolved D. From germline, CDR1 is ENHRY and CDR2 SYGVKD. The V end lost 4 bases, the J end lost 0 bases, and 8 bases lay between the germline ends. CDR3 length: 14 amino acids. The CDR3 region has the DNA TGTGCCATCAGTGGGAGTTATAGCACAGATACGCAGTATTTT. It specifies CAISGSYSTDTQYF.

As DNA, the CDR3 is TGTGCCAGCAGCTCAGCGGGAGAACCCTACAATGAGCAGTTCTTC. This sequence encodes CASSSAGEPYNEQFF. V and J are TRBV5-5 and TRBJ2-1; 8 bases fit TRBD2. J gave up 2 bases and V 3 bases, and 4 bases lay outside the gene matches. The germline gives CDR1 SGHKS, CDR2 YYEKEE (reference sequence). The CDR3 consists of 15 residues.

The chain carries TRBV29-1 and TRBJ2-7; D might be TRBD1 (5 bases). Germline V gene data show CDR1 as SQVTM and CDR2 as ANQGSEA. The CDR3 has 12 amino acids. V lost 7 bases and J 3 bases, leaving 13 bases between the germline ends. As DNA, the CDR3 is TGCAGCGCTGGACACACCAACTACGAGCAGTACTTC. It is translated as CSAGHTNYEQYF.

This chain links TRBV28 with TRBJ2-1; TRBD2 matches 16 bases. V gave up 4 bases and J gave up 7 bases; unmatched junction bases: 13. Germline V lookup: CDR1 MDHEN, CDR2 SYDVKM. This CDR3 comprises 19 residues. CDR3 DNA: TGTGCCAGCAGTTCTCCGGGACTAGCGGGAGGGGATCGAGTGAATGAGCAGTTCTTC. This sequence encodes CASSSPGLAGGDRVNEQFF.

The CDR3 is CASSEAALTYNEQFF. CDR3 nucleotide sequence: TGTGCCAGCAGTGAGGCCGCGTTAACCTACAATGAGCAGTTCTTC. The genes are TRBV2 and TRBJ2-1; D call uncertain. From germline, CDR1 is SNHLY and CDR2 FYNNEI. The CDR3 is 15 amino acids. The ends were cut back, 3 bases at V and 2 bases at J, with 11 bases in the middle. Together with reference TRBV2 and TRBJ2-1, the CDR3 gives the full variable domain: EPEVTQTPSHQVTQMGQEVILRCVPISNHLYFYWYRQILGQKVEFLVSFYNNEISEKSEIFDDQFSVERPDGSNFTLKIRSTKLEDSAMYFCASSEAALTYNEQFFGPGTRLTVL.

The chain has TRBV7-2 and TRBJ2-1; D is unclear. Trimming took 1 base from V and 6 from J, leaving 13 bases between them. The CDR3 extends over 15 amino acids. The V gene's germline CDR1 is SGHTA and CDR2 FQGNSA. CDR3 nucleotide sequence: TGTGCCAGCAGCTTAGACCCGGGCAATTTCAATGAGCAGTTCTTC. It is translated as CASSLDPGNFNEQFF. Supplemented by reference TRBV7-2 and TRBJ2-1, the full variable domain reads GAGVSQSPSNKVTEKGKDVELRCDPISGHTALYWYRQSLGQGLEFLIYFQGNSAPDKSGLPSDRFSAERTGGSVSTLTIQRTQQEDSAVYLCASSLDPGNFNEQFFGPGTRLTVL.

This clonotype appeared a few times. The J gene is TRBJ2-1, the V gene TRBV27; D perhaps matches TRBD1 (6 bases). Germline CDR1 is MNHEY and CDR2 is SMNVEV (reference sequence). V lost 3 bases and J 12 bases, leaving 15 bases between the germline ends. This CDR3 contains 13 residues. Here the CDR3 reads CASSFGRGSGQFF. The CDR3 nucleotides read TGTGCCAGCAGTTTTGGCAGGGGAAGTGGGCAGTTCTTC.

This clonotype was counted a few times. The chain has TRBV4-3 and TRBJ2-5; tentatively, D is TRBD1 (5 bases). V was pared by 0 bases and J by 7 bases, with 12 bases between. The CDR3 length is 14 residues. CDR1 and CDR2 from the germline V gene are LGHNA and YSLEER. The CDR3 nucleotides read TGCGCCAGCAGCCAAGAACGCAGGGCCGGGACCCAGTACTTC. Protein: CASSQERRAGTQYF.

V is TRBV3-1 and J is TRBJ2-1, with a weak D call TRBD1 (6 bases). Germline V gene lookup returns CDR1 LGHDT and CDR2 YNNKEL (reference sequence). With 11 bases removed from V and 10 bases from J, the gap between germline ends came to 18 bases. The CDR3 runs 12 residues. In nucleotides, the CDR3 is TGTGCCGCCGGTCGAACAGGGTACGAGCAGTTCTTC. Its protein product is CAAGRTGYEQFF.

This chain links TRBV29-1 with TRBJ2-1; 9 nucleotides match TRBD2. The length of the CDR3 is 14 residues. The ends lost 6 bases at V and 8 bases at J; junction bases unmatched: 11. Germline-derived CDR1 and CDR2 are SQVTM and ANQGSEA. The CDR3 reads CSVPSGLARDEQFF. DNA for the CDR3: TGCAGCGTCCCCTCGGGACTAGCCAGAGATGAGCAGTTCTTC.

CDR3 residues: CASSSDPLAGDPVYNEQFF. In nucleotides, the CDR3 is TGTGCCAGCAGCTCCGATCCGCTAGCGGGAGACCCTGTCTACAATGAGCAGTTCTTC. J is TRBJ2-1 and V is TRBV7-9; 10 nucleotides agree with TRBD2. This CDR3 comprises 19 residues. Germline-derived CDR1 and CDR2 are SEHNR and FQNEAQ (reference sequence). The V gene end was trimmed by 4 bases and the J gene end by 3 bases; junction bases not matched to a gene: 15.

In this sample, this clonotype turned up a few times. The chain carries TRBV11-2 and TRBJ2-4; 13 bases fit TRBD2. The length of the CDR3 is 20 residues. Germline-derived CDR1 and CDR2 are SGHAT and FQNNGV. J gave up 1 base and V 5 bases, and 14 bases lay outside the gene matches. The CDR3 DNA sequence: TGTGCCAGCAGCCGAGGACTAGCGGGAGTCCCGCCAAGCGCCAAAAACATTCAGTACTTC. Protein: CASSRGLAGVPPSAKNIQYF. Looking up the rest from reference TRBV11-2 and TRBJ2-4 gives the full variable domain: EAGVAQSPRYKIIEKRQSVAFWCNPISGHATLYWYQQILGQGPKLLIQFQNNGVVDDSQLPKDRFSAERLKGVDSTLKIQPAKLEDSAVYLCASSRGLAGVPPSAKNIQYFGAGTRLSVL.

This clonotype was found a few times. The chain joins TRBV28 to TRBJ1-2; 7 bases line up with TRBD1. The CDR3 runs 16 residues. Trimming at V came to 6 bases and at J to 2 bases, leaving 12 bases not matched to a gene. Per the germline V gene, CDR1 is MDHEN and CDR2 is SYDVKM. The CDR3 sequence: CASRPRDRAPNYGYTF. The DNA of the CDR3 is TGTGCCAGCAGACCTCGAGACAGGGCCCCCAACTATGGCTACACCTTC.

V is TRBV20-1 and J is TRBJ2-5; D call uncertain. The CDR3 covers 14 residues. Deletions cut 0 bases from V and 5 bases from J, with 13 bases between. CDR1 is DFQATT, CDR2 SNEGSKA, per germline (reference sequence). CDR3 amino acids: CSARDLGHLETQYF. CDR3 nucleotides: TGCAGTGCTAGAGATCTCGGCCACTTGGAGACCCAGTACTTC.

The chain has TRBV10-3 and TRBJ2-5, with D tentatively TRBD1 (5 bases). Looked up from germline, CDR1 is ENHRY and CDR2 is SYGVKD. There are 15 residues in the CDR3. V lost 3 bases to trimming and J lost 3 bases, with 14 bases between them. CDR3 in DNA: TGTGCCATCAGTGACGAGGACAACTGGGAAGAGACCCAGTACTTC. Translating it yields CAISDEDNWEETQYF.

The rearrangement uses TRBV24-1 and TRBJ2-7; D might be TRBD2 (6 bases). CDR3 length: 14 residues. The V gene lost 5 bases and the J gene lost 7 bases, with 17 bases spanning the gap. Looked up from germline, CDR1 is KGHDR and CDR2 is SFDVKD. Written as DNA, the CDR3 is TGTGCCACCAGTGTCACTGGGGAGGCTGATGAGCAGTACTTC. This codes for CATSVTGEADEQYF.

This chain joins TRBV5-1 and TRBJ2-1; TRBD2 matches 8 bases. Trimming took 0 bases from V and 0 from J; bases not matched to a gene: 5. Germline V gives CDR1 SGHRS, CDR2 YFSETQ. The CDR3 has 17 residues. The CDR3 loop is CASSLDLAGSSYNEQFF. The CDR3 nucleotides read TGCGCCAGCAGCTTGGATTTAGCGGGGAGCTCCTACAATGAGCAGTTCTTC. The full variable domain, with the rest looked up from reference TRBV5-1 and TRBJ2-1, is KAGVTQTPRYLIKTRGQQVTLSCSPISGHRSVSWYQQTPGQGLQFLFEYFSETQRNKGNFPGRFSGRQFSNSRSEMNVSTLELGDSALYLCASSLDLAGSSYNEQFFGPGTRLTVL.

This clonotype was seen a few times. V is TRBV7-8 and J is TRBJ2-5; 7 positions match TRBD1. CDR1 is SGHVS and CDR2 is FQNEAQ in the germline V gene. This CDR3 has 14 amino acids. With V trimmed by 4 bases and J by 2 bases, 4 bases remained unmatched. In nucleotides, the CDR3 is TGTGCCAGCAGCTCCCCGGGACAGCAAGAGACCCAGTACTTC. Encoded protein: CASSSPGQQETQYF.

This chain links TRBV10-3 with TRBJ2-5; possibly TRBD2 for D (5 bases). Germline CDR1 reads ENHRY; CDR2 reads SYGVKD. Trimming stripped 2 bases from V and 1 base from J, with 8 bases between. The length of the CDR3 is 14 residues. CDR3 coding DNA: TGTGCCATCAGTGAGACAGAGGGCCAAGAGACCCAGTACTTC. The encoded protein is CAISETEGQETQYF.

This clonotype has only a few counts. The chain couples TRBV20-1 to TRBJ2-1, with 13 bases that match TRBD2. The ends lost 6 bases at V and 0 bases at J; junction bases unmatched: 5. CDR3 size: 16 residues. Germline-derived CDR1 and CDR2 are DFQATT and SNEGSKA (reference sequence). The CDR3 sequence: CSALRTSGSSYNEQFF. CDR3 DNA: TGCAGTGCCCTCCGGACTAGCGGGAGCTCCTACAATGAGCAGTTCTTC.

The chain couples TRBV12-3 or TRBV12-4 to TRBJ2-1; maybe TRBD1 (6 bases). The V gene lost 5 bases and the J gene lost 7 bases, with 15 bases spanning the gap. The CDR3 contains 14 residues. The CDR3: CASSPSQGWNEQFF. In DNA, the CDR3 is TGTGCCAGCAGTCCTAGCCAGGGGTGGAATGAGCAGTTCTTC.

This clonotype turned up a few times. The rearrangement joins TRBV29-1 to TRBJ2-3; D gene uncertain. V dropped 7 bases and J dropped 1 base, with 6 bases sitting between them. Germline CDR1 SQVTM, CDR2 ANQGSEA. The CDR3 loop spans 11 amino acids. The CDR3 sequence: CSGARTDTQYF. In nucleotides, the CDR3 is TGCAGCGGTGCTCGCACAGATACGCAGTATTTT.

There are a few counts of this clonotype. The V gene is TRBV14, the J gene TRBJ2-7; no definite D call. The germline CDR1 and CDR2 sequences are SGHDN and FVKESK. The CDR3 totals 17 residues. Deletions cut 4 bases from V and 7 bases from J, with 26 bases between. The CDR3 loop is CASSPPGVGKGRYEQYF. DNA for the CDR3: TGTGCCAGCAGCCCCCCTGGCGTAGGGAAAGGTCGTTATGAGCAGTACTTC.

This sequence joins TRBV4-1 and TRBJ2-7, with D perhaps assigned TRBD1 or TRBD2 (5 bases each). The better agreement between TRBJ2-5 and the DNA end casts doubt on the J call. Germline CDR1 MGHRA, CDR2 YSYEKL. The CDR3 consists of 17 residues. The DNA of the CDR3 is TGCGCCAGCAGCCAAGATCCCCCAGGGACGTCCGGGGAGACCCAGTACTTC. Its translation is CASSQDPPGTSGETQYF.